This TCR beta chain was captured in a study of T cells in Graves' hyperthyroidism and ophthalmopathy. RNA transcripts served as the template for amplifying TCR beta CDR3 regions. TCR CDR3 underwent first-round RT-PCR with the HTBI primer set. TCRdb re-derived calls from the multiplex PCR reads in MiXCR, one entry per CDR3 protein. The repertoire consists of about 640,000 distinct CDR3 sequences, with more than 20% occurring once and the leading ten covering 34%. The CDR3 is 16 residues long. V lost 6 bases and J lost 5, with 22 bases in between. Germline V gene lookup returns CDR1 MNHNS and CDR2 SASEGT. General observations from the study: Most clonotypes expanded in thyroid above 0.001 were likewise present in blood. It was a median around seven months before onset that the model predicted ophthalmopathy.

Clinical symptoms, serum thyroxine, TRAb, thyroid ultrasound and orbital computed tomography established diagnosis. PBMCs were collected from an approximately 10 ml volume of fresh peripheral blood. This clonotype appeared a few times. The target antigen is unknown. The material sequenced was blood. The chain couples TRBV6-1 to TRBJ1-2; D call uncertain. The receptor was isolated from a man aged 25 to 45 with Graves' ophthalmopathy. The CDR3 coding sequence is TGTGCCAGCAGGACGGAGGGAACGGGAGCTTCATATGGCTACACCTTC. It codes for CASRTEGTGASYGYTF.